The rows below give T cell receptor beta chains drawn from one sample of a study of blood T cell repertoires in COVID-19. Libraries were prepared by immunoSEQ multiplex PCR; TCRdb keeps only in-frame clonotypes and omits some of them. The top ten clones hold about 2.9% of a sample with about 140,000 clones, over 60% of them seen once. The material sequenced was PBMCs or T cells enriched from blood (not recorded which). The receptors were gathered from a woman aged 45-65 years who had recovered from COVID-19. CDR3s include the opening cysteine and the closing phenylalanine or tryptophan. The D gene is left open where the match is weak.

d_gene	v_gene	j_gene	CDR3nt	CDR3aa
TRBD1	TRBV11-2	TRBJ2-7	TGTGCCAGCAGCTTAGATACCAGACAGGGACCCTACGAGCAGTACTTC	CASSLDTRQGPYEQYF
TRBD1	TRBV5-1	TRBJ1-2	TGCGCCAGCAGCTTGGACAGGGGGTCAAACACCTTC	CASSLDRGSNTF
.	TRBV30	TRBJ1-4	TGTGCGTACAATCGGCGGTCAAAACTGTTTTTT	CAYNRRSKLFF
.	TRBV28	TRBJ2-2	TGTGCCAGCAGGAGGACGGGCGGGACCGGGGAGCTGTTTTTT	CASRRTGGTGELFF
.	TRBV7-2	TRBJ2-7	TGTGCCAGCAGCTTAGTGGGTAGCGGCTACTACGAGCAGTACTTC	CASSLVGSGYYEQYF
.	TRBV19	TRBJ1-5	TGTGCCAGTAGTATCGAGGGAGGTCAGCCCCAGCATTTT	CASSIEGGQPQHF
.	TRBV18	TRBJ2-1	TGTGCCAGCTCACCACCTAACTCGGGTGAGCAGTTCTTC	CASSPPNSGEQFF
.	TRBV9	TRBJ1-3	TGTGCCAGCAGCGTAGGCAGGTACTCTGGAAACACCATATATTTT	CASSVGRYSGNTIYF
.	TRBV12-3/TRBV12-4	TRBJ2-1	TGTGCCAGCAGTTTCGGAGAGAGGAATGAGCAGTTCTTC	CASSFGERNEQFF
.	TRBV19	TRBJ2-2	TGTGCCAGTAGTATAAAGGCCGGGACCGGGGAGCTGTTTTTT	CASSIKAGTGELFF
TRBD1	TRBV5-5	TRBJ1-4	TGTGCCAGCAGCTTGGCGCCAGGGGGCGGTGAAAAACTGTTTTTT	CASSLAPGGGEKLFF
.	TRBV2	TRBJ1-4	TGTGCCAGCAGTGAAGCGCTTCTCGGGGGAATTAATGAAAAACTGTTTTTT	CASSEALLGGINEKLFF
.	TRBV5-1	TRBJ2-5	TGCGCCAGCAGCTTGGGGGGCGGTGGAGAGACCCAGTACTTC	CASSLGGGGETQYF
.	TRBV5-4	TRBJ2-6	TGTGCCAGCAGCCCCCAACCGGGAGCTGAGGCCAACGTCCTGACTTTC	CASSPQPGAEANVLTF